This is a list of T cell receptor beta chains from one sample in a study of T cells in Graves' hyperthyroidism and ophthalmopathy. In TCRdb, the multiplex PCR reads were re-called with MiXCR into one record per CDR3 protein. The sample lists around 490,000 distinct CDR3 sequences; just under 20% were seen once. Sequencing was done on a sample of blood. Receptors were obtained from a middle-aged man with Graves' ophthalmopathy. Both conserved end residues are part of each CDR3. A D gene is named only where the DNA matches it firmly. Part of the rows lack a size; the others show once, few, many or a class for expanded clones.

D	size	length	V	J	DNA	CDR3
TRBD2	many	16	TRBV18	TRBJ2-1	TGTGCCAGCTCGCGAAAAGCGGGGGGGCAGGGAAATGAGCAGTTCTTC	CASSRKAGGQGNEQFF
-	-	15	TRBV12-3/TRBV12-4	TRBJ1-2	TGTGCCAGCAGTGAAAGGGACCGGCTTAACTATGGCTACACCTTC	CASSERDRLNYGYTF
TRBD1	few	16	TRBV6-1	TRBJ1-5	TGTGCCAGCAGTGTAACCGGGACAGGGGGCTGGCAGCCCCAGCATTTT	CASSVTGTGGWQPQHF
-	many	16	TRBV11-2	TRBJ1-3	TGTGCCAGCAGCTTCTCCCAGGGAAGAGGTGGAAACACCATATATTTT	CASSFSQGRGGNTIYF
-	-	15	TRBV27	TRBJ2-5	TGTGCCAGCAGACCTAGACTAGATCGCCAAGAGACCCAGTACTTC	CASRPRLDRQETQYF
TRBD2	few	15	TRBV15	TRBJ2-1	TGTGCCACCAGCAGAGATAAGCGGGAGGTCCATGAGCAGTTCTTC	CATSRDKREVHEQFF
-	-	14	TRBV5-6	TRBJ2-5	TGTGCCAGCAGCTTACCATCCGCCCAAGAGACCCAGTACTTC	CASSLPSAQETQYF
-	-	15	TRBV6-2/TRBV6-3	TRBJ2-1	TGTGCCAGCAGGTCTGCATTTAGCTCCTACAATGAGCAGTTCTTC	CASRSAFSSYNEQFF
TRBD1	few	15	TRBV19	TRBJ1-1	TGTGCCAGTAGTATAGGGACAGGGACGGCCTCTGAAGCTTTCTTT	CASSIGTGTASEAFF
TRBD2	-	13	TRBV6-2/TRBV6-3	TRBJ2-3	TGTGCCAGCAGTGGGACTAGCGCCGATACGCAGTATTTT	CASSGTSADTQYF
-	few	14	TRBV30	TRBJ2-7	TGTGCCTGTCAACGGGGGCTAAAACCGTACGAGCAGTACTTC	CACQRGLKPYEQYF
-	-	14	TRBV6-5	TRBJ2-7	TGTGCCAGCAGTTACGGGCGGGAACTCTACGAGCAGTACTTC	CASSYGRELYEQYF
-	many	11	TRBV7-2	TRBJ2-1	TGTGCCAGCAGCGGCGAATATGAGCAGTTCTTC	CASSGEYEQFF
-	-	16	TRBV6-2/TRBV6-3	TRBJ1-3	TGTGCCAGCAGTTCAATCCCCCGGGACTACGGAAACACCATATATTTT	CASSSIPRDYGNTIYF
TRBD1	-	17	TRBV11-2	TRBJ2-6	TGTGCCAGCAGCCCCTTCCCCCAGGGGGCTGGGGCCAACGTCCTGACTTTC	CASSPFPQGAGANVLTF
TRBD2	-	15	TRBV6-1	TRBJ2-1	TGTGCCAGCCCAGGGGCGGCGGGGGGGAGGAATGAGCAGTTCTTC	CASPGAAGGRNEQFF
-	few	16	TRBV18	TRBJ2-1	TGTGCCAGCAGCCCTACCCTCTTGACGCCGGCGTACAAGCAGTTCTTC	CASSPTLLTPAYKQFF
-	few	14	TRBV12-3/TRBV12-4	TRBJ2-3	TGTGCCAGCAGTTTAGGTTGGAGCACAGATACGCAGTATTTT	CASSLGWSTDTQYF
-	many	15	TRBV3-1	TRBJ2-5	TGTGCCAGCAGCCAAGGCGGAGGCGGGCTTGAGACCCAGTACTTC	CASSQGGGGLETQYF
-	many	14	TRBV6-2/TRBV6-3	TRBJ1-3	TGTGCCAGCAGTTTCGGGACACCTGGAAACACCATATATTTT	CASSFGTPGNTIYF
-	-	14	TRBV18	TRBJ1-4	TGTGCCAGCTCACCGGGGACAACTAATGAAAAACTGTTTTTT	CASSPGTTNEKLFF
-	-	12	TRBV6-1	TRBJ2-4	TGTGCCAGCAGTGAAAACGGCCGGCGGGCGTACTTC	CASSENGRRAYF
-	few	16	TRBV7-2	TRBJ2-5	TGTGCCAGCAGCTTTCCAACGGTGCCTGGCCAAGAGACCCAGTACTTC	CASSFPTVPGQETQYF
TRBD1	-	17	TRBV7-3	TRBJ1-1	TGTGCCAGCAGCTTGACAGGGGGGTTTTCGGCGAACACTGAAGCTTTCTTT	CASSLTGGFSANTEAFF
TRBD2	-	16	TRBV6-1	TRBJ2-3	TGTGCCAGCAGACCCCAGCTAGCGGGGGTAGTAGATACGCAGTATTTT	CASRPQLAGVVDTQYF
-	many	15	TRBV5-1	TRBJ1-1	TGCGCCAGCAGCTTGGGCGGAGGGTTGAGCACTGAAGCTTTCTTT	CASSLGGGLSTEAFF
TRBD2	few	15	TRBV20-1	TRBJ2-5	TGCAGTGCTACACCCCCGGGACTAGAGTTCGTGACCCAGTACTTC	CSATPPGLEFVTQYF
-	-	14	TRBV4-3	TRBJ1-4	TGCGCCAGCAGCCAAGCTCTAGCCGGTGAAAAACTGTTTTTT	CASSQALAGEKLFF
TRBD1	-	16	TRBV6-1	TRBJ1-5	TGTGCCAGCCGGACGACGGCAGGGGGGAACAATCAGCCCCAGCATTTT	CASRTTAGGNNQPQHF
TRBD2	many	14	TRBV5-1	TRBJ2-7	TGCGCCAGCAGCCTAGCGGGAGTCTCCTACGAGCAGTACTTC	CASSLAGVSYEQYF
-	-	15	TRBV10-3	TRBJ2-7	TGTGCCATCAGTGAGTCGAACAGGGAATCGGCCGAGCAGTACTTC	CAISESNRESAEQYF
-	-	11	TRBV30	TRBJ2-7	TGTGCCTGGAGCTCAGCGGAGGAGCAGTACTTC	CAWSSAEEQYF
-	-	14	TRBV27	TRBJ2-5	TGTGCCAGCGGGCGAGCGGTAAACCAAGAGACCCAGTACTTC	CASGRAVNQETQYF
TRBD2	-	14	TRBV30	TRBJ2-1	TGTGCCTGGCGTAGCGGCCGGGGGGACAATGAGCAGTTCTTC	CAWRSGRGDNEQFF
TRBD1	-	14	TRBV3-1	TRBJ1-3	TGTGCCAGCAGAGGGACAGGGCAGGCAAACACCATATATTTT	CASRGTGQANTIYF
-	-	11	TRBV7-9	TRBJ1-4	TGTGCCAGCAGCTTAGTTGAAAAACTGTTTTTT	CASSLVEKLFF
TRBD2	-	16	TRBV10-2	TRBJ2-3	TGCGCCAGCAGTAGGACTAGCGGGGGAGTCACAGATACGCAGTATTTT	CASSRTSGGVTDTQYF
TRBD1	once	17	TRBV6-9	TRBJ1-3	TGTGCCAGCAGTTCCCCCCACAGGGGGCTAGGAGGAAACACCATATATTTT	CASSSPHRGLGGNTIYF